The rows below give T cell receptor beta chains drawn from one sample of a study of early T cells in non-severe SARS-CoV-2 infection. TCRdb reprocessed the 5' RACE reads with MiXCR, giving one entry per CDR3 protein. The sample includes tens of thousands of distinct CDR3 sequences, 5% to 6.5% of them seen just once. The material was whole blood, obtained at baseline. The receptors derive from an adult who was a healthcare worker with PCR-confirmed SARS-CoV-2 infection or an uninfected control (not recorded which). The CDR3 runs from the conserved cysteine through the conserved F or W. Each record gives: D gene, J gene, V gene, CDR3 protein. A D gene is named only where the DNA matches it firmly.

. TRBJ2-1 TRBV7-2 CASSLAIVDEQFF
. TRBJ2-3 TRBV7-9 CASSPVPTDTQYF
TRBD2 TRBJ2-1 TRBV7-6 CASSASGTRSYNEQFF
TRBD2 TRBJ2-7 TRBV12-3/TRBV12-4 CASSSPEASGSYEQYF
TRBD2 TRBJ2-5 TRBV6-2/TRBV6-3 CASSKLAGRQETQYF
. TRBJ2-3 TRBV29-1 CSVEAGTSTDTQYF
TRBD1 TRBJ1-6 TRBV2 CASSGGQGSSPLHF
. TRBJ1-5 TRBV24-1 CATSESGANQPQHF
TRBD1 TRBJ1-1 TRBV4-3 CASSPDRGLYTEAFF
TRBD1 TRBJ1-3 TRBV19 CASTPDRVSGNTIYF
. TRBJ2-3 TRBV20-1 CSASGPTDTQYF
TRBD2 TRBJ2-3 TRBV10-3 CAISEEREFADTQYF
. TRBJ2-1 TRBV20-1 CSARDLLGTNNEQFF
. TRBJ2-4 TRBV6-1 CASSRDGSKNIQYF
. TRBJ2-5 TRBV4-1 CASSQEEETQYF
TRBD2 TRBJ2-1 TRBV9 CASSVALAGPLDDEQFF
. TRBJ2-4 TRBV7-2 CASSLRFRGGENIQYF
. TRBJ2-7 TRBV24-1 CATGGKNPYEQYF
TRBD1 TRBJ1-5 TRBV11-3 CASSTRYWTGGMGYSNQPQHF
. TRBJ1-2 TRBV5-4 CASSSRVNYGYTF
TRBD2 TRBJ2-7 TRBV7-9 CASSSSGLIYEQYF
TRBD2 TRBJ2-1 TRBV12-3/TRBV12-4 CASSFGLVNNEQFF
. TRBJ2-5 TRBV4-1 CASSQPRGKQETQYF
. TRBJ2-5 TRBV19 CASSIPPTGTQYF
TRBD1 TRBJ1-2 TRBV24-1 CATRPGTGGANGYTF
. TRBJ1-1 TRBV5-6 CASRMGHEAFF
TRBD2 TRBJ2-3 TRBV11-2 CASGKGLAGNTDTQYF
. TRBJ2-7 TRBV12-3/TRBV12-4 CASSFGGPTYEQYF
TRBD2 TRBJ2-1 TRBV10-3 CAISESVLAGGRNEQFF
TRBD2 TRBJ2-5 TRBV7-7 CASSQRTSGTYQETQYF
. TRBJ2-3 TRBV5-1 CASQGRTTFADTQYF
. TRBJ1-2 TRBV30 CAWNPGTVYGYTF
. TRBJ2-4 TRBV7-2 CASTYGQMGLAAKNIQYF
. TRBJ2-7 TRBV12-3/TRBV12-4 CASSGYYEQYF
TRBD2 TRBJ2-3 TRBV2 CARRVAGGLTDTQYF
TRBD1 TRBJ1-4 TRBV12-3/TRBV12-4 CASRRQGSSEKLFF
. TRBJ2-7 TRBV7-9 CASSLSSREQYF